A selection of T cell receptor beta chains follows, all from one sample in a study of blood T cell repertoires in COVID-19. Sequenced by immunoSEQ multiplex PCR; TCRdb stores in-frame clones only, minus some. The sample contains under 300,000 clones, approximately 90% of which appear only once. Sequenced input: peripheral blood. All receptors come from a woman between 35 and 50 years old with acute or convalescent COVID-19. The CDR3 runs from the conserved cysteine through the conserved F or W. The D gene is left open where the match is weak. Only part of the rows carry a size: once, few, many, or a class if the clone is expanded.

>NA|TRBJ1-1|NA|15|TRBV18
CASSPQQGSATEAFF
TGTGCCAGCTCACCACAACAGGGTTCGGCGACTGAAGCTTTCTTT
>NA|TRBJ2-5|TRBD1|15|TRBV7-9
CASSWGQGELETQYF
TGTGCCAGCAGCTGGGGACAGGGTGAATTAGAGACCCAGTACTTC
>NA|TRBJ2-1|TRBD2|16|TRBV5-1
CASSLASGLAANEQFF
TGCGCCAGCAGCTTGGCCTCGGGACTAGCGGCCAATGAGCAGTTCTTC
>NA|TRBJ1-3|NA|12|TRBV5-4
CASSPGGDTIYF
TGTGCCAGCAGCCCGGGGGGGGACACCATATATTTT
>NA|TRBJ2-5|NA|16|TRBV7-7
CASSRMVGGPWETQYF
TGTGCCAGCAGCCGTATGGTGGGGGGGCCTTGGGAGACCCAGTACTTC
>NA|TRBJ2-2|NA|13|TRBV20-1
CSASGGNTGELFF
TGCAGTGCTAGTGGAGGAAACACCGGGGAGCTGTTTTTT
>NA|TRBJ1-1|NA|14|TRBV12-5
CASVYRDSNTEAFF
TGTGCTAGTGTTTACAGGGATTCGAACACTGAAGCTTTCTTT
>NA|TRBJ2-1|TRBD2|13|TRBV12-5
CATREGSLSEQFF
TGTGCTACCCGGGAGGGCTCCCTCAGCGAGCAGTTCTTC
>NA|TRBJ1-2|TRBD1|19|TRBV6-6
CASSHPGTGSGQTNYGYTF
TGTGCCAGCAGTCACCCCGGGACAGGGTCCGGACAGACAAACTATGGCTACACCTTC
>NA|TRBJ1-6|NA|17|TRBV14
CASSHPTTGRFSSPLHF
TGTGCCAGCAGCCACCCGACAACAGGCAGATTTAGTTCACCCCTCCACTTT
>NA|TRBJ1-6|NA|14|TRBV5-4
CASSLAGRHSPLHF
TGTGCCAGCAGCTTGGCAGGGCGGCATTCACCCCTCCACTTT
>NA|TRBJ1-2|NA|15|TRBV9
CASSDSGPQDYGYTF
TGTGCCAGCAGCGATAGCGGACCGCAGGATTATGGCTACACCTTC
>NA|TRBJ2-2|NA|12|TRBV12-3/TRBV12-4
CAEAKNTGELFF
TGCGCGGAGGCTAAGAACACCGGGGAGCTGTTTTTT
>NA|TRBJ2-3|TRBD2|15|TRBV19
CASSLTSVSTDTQYF
TGTGCCAGTAGCCTAACTAGCGTCAGCACAGATACGCAGTATTTT
>NA|TRBJ1-2|NA|15|TRBV25-1
CASSELETGKYGYTF
TGTGCCAGCAGTGAACTTGAAACAGGGAAGTATGGCTACACCTTC
>once|TRBJ2-2|TRBD2|17|TRBV7-8
CASSLGPGLAGVGELFF
TGTGCCAGCAGCCTAGGACCGGGACTAGCGGGGGTCGGGGAGCTGTTTTTT
>NA|TRBJ1-5|NA|14|TRBV30
CAWSARTEVQPQHF
TGTGCCTGGAGTGCCCGGACAGAGGTGCAGCCCCAGCATTTT
>NA|TRBJ1-5|NA|16|TRBV4-1
CASSYKSGETNQPQHF
TGCGCCAGCAGCTACAAAAGCGGAGAAACAAATCAGCCCCAGCATTTT
>NA|TRBJ1-2|NA|13|TRBV9
CASSVAPGYGYTF
TGTGCCAGCAGCGTAGCTCCAGGGTATGGCTACACCTTC
>once|TRBJ1-2|TRBD1|13|TRBV3-1/TRBV3-2
CASSLRTGTSYTF
TGTGCCAGCAGCCTGCGGACAGGGACAAGCTACACCTTC
>NA|TRBJ2-3|TRBD2|15|TRBV27
CASIASAGNTDTQYF
TGTGCCAGCATTGCGTCAGCGGGGAACACAGATACGCAGTATTTT
>NA|TRBJ1-6|NA|17|TRBV30
CAWGGRAAMGYNSPLHF
TGTGCCTGGGGGGGCCGTGCCGCCATGGGGTATAATTCACCCCTCCACTTT
>NA|TRBJ1-1|TRBD1|14|TRBV6-5
CATRRQGMNTEAFF
TGTGCCACCCGCCGACAGGGAATGAACACTGAAGCTTTCTTT
>NA|TRBJ1-5|NA|18|TRBV21-1
CASSTSKRTGERNQPQHF
TGTGCCAGCAGCACGAGTAAGAGGACAGGGGAGCGCAATCAGCCCCAGCATTTT
>NA|TRBJ2-2|NA|17|TRBV18
CASSPVPQGSNTGELFF
TGTGCCAGCTCACCGGTCCCACAGGGTTCGAACACCGGGGAGCTGTTTTTT
>NA|TRBJ2-2|NA|15|TRBV7-8
CASSPTRGRAGELFF
TGTGCCAGCAGCCCTACGCGAGGGCGGGCCGGGGAGCTGTTTTTT
>NA|TRBJ1-2|NA|14|TRBV7-9
CASSSLQGPHGYTF
TGTGCCAGCAGCTCACTACAGGGCCCTCATGGCTACACCTTC
>NA|TRBJ1-1|NA|12|TRBV6-5
CASSYSTGEAFF
TGTGCCAGCAGTTACTCGACAGGTGAAGCTTTCTTT